Sequencing of this T cell receptor beta chain was carried out in a study of T cell responses to AZD1222 COVID-19 vaccine (dated by TCRdb to about 2021). Regarding the complete study: Because spike-specific TCR depth and breadth did not differ between the two schedules, AZD1222 recipients who got a second dose at roughly 4 weeks were pooled with those who got a second dose at roughly 12 weeks. TCR sequencing was performed for 230 to 250 trial participants, of whom around 210 were given two doses of AZD1222 and roughly 25 were given two doses of MenACWY control vaccine. Enrollment into the trials was organized by age into subgroups of 18-55, 56-69 and 70-plus years, and those subgroups contained approximately 160, 26 and 62 TCR-sequenced participants, respectively. The study at large found these results: Reportedly, almost half of the unique spike-specific TCRs recognized epitopes lying outside the regions that are mutated in the B.1.351 and B.1.1.7 variants. The 56-69-year group was small, and its depth increase did not reach significance, likely because of low power. After two AZD1222 doses, both the breadth and the depth of spike-specific TCRs were significantly higher than at day 0 and than in MenACWY recipients. Participants were mostly white British and included more females than males, and it was suggested by the authors that clonal diversity may have been underestimated. Conclusions about previously exposed vaccinees are limited, since just six AZD1222 recipients were seropositive for SARS-CoV-2 at baseline. The vaccine-associated CD4 TCRs covered the entire spike protein, and the dominant responses fell in regions 160-218 and 743-854. Because no samples from the day 14 peak response were available, repertoires could be characterized only after the peak T cell response.

As to this clone: Its antigen has not been determined. Qualities for individual bases were not recorded, and no much larger clone is one base off.

The label giving this sample's time point can be read as: baseline before first vaccination. Samples from vaccinated people were obtained from the UK trials COV001 and COV002, which included a single-blind randomized controlled phase 2/3 trial of AZD1222 (ChAdOx1 nCoV-19) in healthy adults. For TCRbeta chain sequencing, PBMC samples from trial participants were taken at day 0 and at day 28 after the second dose. The germline V gene (reference sequence) provides CDR1 LNHDA and CDR2 SQIVND. The CDR3 starts with the cysteine, ends with the phenylalanine, and has 15 residues. The entry retains the CDR3 DNA only, 45 bases that are in frame from base 1. V drops 5 bases and J drops 0 bases, leaving 11 bases in between. The CDR3 regions of human TCRbeta chains were analyzed by immunosequencing. On the study's bioinformatics: Repertoire TCRs were matched against a reference library of SARS-CoV-2-specific TCRs generated with the MIRA antigen-specificity platform. Breadth meant the fraction of unique TCRs that were SARS-CoV-2-associated, whereas depth meant the fraction of total T cells that were SARS-CoV-2-associated. Using the MIRA data, every spike-specific TCR was mapped to the spike region that the TCR reacted to and assigned to either a CD4 or a CD8 class. Log10-transformed breadth and depth values were compared by one-way ANOVA with Sidak's multiple comparisons tests. The immuneACCESS repertoire file appears here via TCRdb, limited to in-frame rearrangements. These files lack a portion of the clones; in checked studies, under half of the deficit traces to unresolved V genes, and the cause of the others is not known. V and J calls plus clone size are reproduced from that table; the DNA served to infer D and trimming. Counted in this sample were 100,000 to 150,000 clones; 90% of them appeared once. The ten largest clones capture about 7% of the sample.

Rearrangement joined TRBV19 to TRBJ1-5; no D gene is confidently identified. The starting material was peripheral blood, obtained on day 0 of AZD1222 vaccination. The TCR sequence derives from an adult in good health. The CDR3 loop reads CASSSGSLSNQPQHF. In nucleotides, the sequence is TGTGCCAGTAGTTCGGGAAGCCTTAGCAATCAGCCCCAGCATTTT.